Listed here are 25 T cell receptor beta chains from one sample, sequenced in a study of blood T cell repertoires in COVID-19. Libraries were prepared by immunoSEQ multiplex PCR; TCRdb keeps only in-frame clonotypes and omits some of them. The data show roughly 26,000 clones, with 80% to 95% seen just once and around 2% held by the top ten. The sequenced sample was peripheral blood. Receptors originate from a human donor in a cohort sampled during active COVID-19.

The chain combines TRBV7-3 with TRBJ1-1, with 10 positions matching TRBD1. The CDR3 contains 16 residues. The J segment lost 4 bases and the V segment lost 4 bases, leaving 9 bases of the junction unmatched. CDR1 and CDR2 from the germline V gene are SGHTA and FQGTGA. Written as DNA, the CDR3 is TGTGCCAGCAGCTCCCAGGGACAGGGGCCCAGCACTGAAGCTTTCTTT. Encoded protein: CASSSQGQGPSTEAFF.

The rearrangement joins TRBV5-4 to TRBJ2-3, with D maybe TRBD2 (6 bases). There are 15 residues in the CDR3. Germline loops: CDR1 SGHNT, CDR2 YYREEE (reference sequence). Trimming removed 4 bases at V and 0 bases at J, with 12 bases between. CDR3 region: CASSGDWASTDTQYF. The DNA for the CDR3 is TGTGCCAGCAGCGGGGACTGGGCTAGCACAGATACGCAGTATTTT.

This sequence joins TRBV5-4 and TRBJ1-4, with 10 positions matching TRBD1. J lost 7 bases, V lost 1 base, and 4 bases had no gene match. The V gene's germline CDR1 is SGHNT and CDR2 YYREEE (reference sequence). This CDR3 is 15 amino acids long. The CDR3 DNA follows: TGTGCCAGCAGCTTGAGACAGGGGGCCGGTGAAAAACTGTTTTTT. Translation: CASSLRQGAGEKLFF.

This clone was recorded only once. This chain joins TRBV28 and TRBJ1-2; D is perhaps TRBD1 (6 bases). V lost 1 base, J lost 8 bases, and 14 bases lay in between. CDR3 length equals 14 residues. In germline, CDR1 is MDHEN, CDR2 SYDVKM. Written as DNA, the CDR3 is TGTGCCAGCAGTTTATCAGGGGCCTTGGCGGGCTACACCTTC. Its protein product is CASSLSGALAGYTF.

The chain couples TRBV3-1 (or the pseudogene TRBV3-2) to TRBJ2-3, with TRBD2 matching over 9 bases. V lost 1 base and J lost 4; bases outside the gene matches: 3. CDR3 length: 15 residues. Germline assignment: CDR1 LGHDT and CDR2 YNNKEL (reference sequence). In DNA, the CDR3 is TGTGCCAGCAGCCAAGGGACTAGCGACGCAGATACGCAGTATTTT. Encoded protein: CASSQGTSDADTQYF.

This chain uses TRBV20-1 with TRBJ1-5; D is uncertain. From germline, CDR1 is DFQATT and CDR2 SNEGSKA (reference sequence). V was trimmed by 3 bases and J by 3 bases, leaving 3 bases between them. This CDR3 region has 11 residues. The CDR3 here is CSASVNQPQHF. The CDR3 region has the DNA TGCAGTGCTAGCGTCAATCAGCCCCAGCATTTT.

The V gene is TRBV18, the J gene TRBJ2-5; weak D call: TRBD1 (6 bases). In germline, CDR1 is KGHSH, CDR2 LQKENI. This CDR3 is built from 14 residues. Trimming pared 5 bases from V and 5 bases from J, leaving 15 bases between. Here the CDR3 DNA reads TGTGCCAGCTCAACCACAGGGTTTCGGGAGACCCAGTACTTC. Amino acid sequence: CASSTTGFRETQYF.

This clone was seen once. The chain recombines TRBV27 with TRBJ2-1; a possible D gene is TRBD1 (6 bases). CDR3 length: 14 residues. CDR1 MNHEY and CDR2 SMNVEV come from the germline V gene (reference sequence). V was shortened by 5 bases and J by 6 bases, with 14 bases between the two germline ends. The chain's CDR3 is CASSPGAGSNEQFF. In DNA, the CDR3 is TGTGCCAGCAGTCCAGGGGCAGGGTCCAATGAGCAGTTCTTC.

The rearrangement links TRBV14 to TRBJ1-3; unclear D gene. The V and J ends lost 0 bases and 0 bases respectively, with 12 bases between them. The CDR3 has 17 residues. Germline V gene lookup returns CDR1 SGHDN and CDR2 FVKESK. In nucleotides, the CDR3 is TGTGCCAGCAGCCAAGATTTGGCCGGGTCCTCTGGAAACACCATATATTTT. Translation gives CASSQDLAGSSGNTIYF.

The V and J genes are TRBV12-3 or TRBV12-4 and TRBJ1-1; weak D call: TRBD1 (6 bases). V gave up 4 bases and J gave up 4 bases, with 10 bases separating them. The CDR3 loop spans 13 amino acids. The CDR3 coding sequence is TGTGCCAGCAGTTATAGGGGGACCACTGAAGCTTTCTTT. Residues: CASSYRGTTEAFF.

The V call is TRBV7-2, the J call TRBJ2-3, with 7 bases identical to TRBD1. Germline V CDR1 and CDR2: SGHTA, FQGNSA. The V segment lost 3 bases and the J segment 5 bases; nucleotides outside the gene matches: 8. The CDR3 has 15 amino acids. The CDR3 sequence is CASSLGQGVIDTQYF. As DNA, the CDR3 is TGTGCCAGCAGCTTGGGGCAGGGGGTGATAGATACGCAGTATTTT.

This chain connects TRBV9 to TRBJ2-7, with a tentative D call TRBD2 (6 bases). CDR1 is SGDLS and CDR2 is YYNGEE in the germline V gene. V lost 4 bases, J lost 9 bases, and 20 bases lay in between. The CDR3 loop spans 14 amino acids. CDR3 bases: TGTGCCAGCAGCCGGGGGACTCCGGGAGATAGGCAGTACTTC. Its translation is CASSRGTPGDRQYF. Full variable domain (rest looked up from reference TRBV9 and TRBJ2-7): DSGVTQTPKHLITATGQRVTLRCSPRSGDLSVYWYQQSLDQGLQFLIQYYNGEERAKGNILERFSAQQFPDLHSELNLSSLELGDSALYFCASSRGTPGDRQYFGPGTRLTVT.

The V gene is TRBV6-2 or TRBV6-3, the J gene TRBJ2-7; 8 positions agree with TRBD2. Germline assignment: CDR1 MNHEY and CDR2 SVGEGT. The trim removed 2 bases at V and 3 bases at J, leaving 9 bases unmatched. This CDR3 has 16 amino acids. The CDR3 reads CASSYKNGGRYYEQYF. As DNA, the CDR3 is TGTGCCAGCAGTTACAAAAACGGCGGGAGGTACTACGAGCAGTACTTC.

This clone was observed a handful of times. The genes are TRBV3-1 (or the pseudogene TRBV3-2) and TRBJ1-2; 8 bases are a match to TRBD1. Germline trimming cut 2 bases from V and 5 bases from J; bases unmatched to any gene: 4. The V gene's germline CDR1 is LGHDT and CDR2 YNNKEL (reference sequence). CDR3 length: 14 residues. The CDR3 nucleotides are TGTGCCAGCAGCCAATCCGGACAGGGTTATGGCTACACCTTC. Its protein is CASSQSGQGYGYTF.

This chain links TRBV5-1 with TRBJ1-2, with a weak D call TRBD1 (6 bases). CDR1 is SGHRS, CDR2 YFSETQ, per germline. Trimming cost V 3 bases and J 7 bases, with 22 bases left between them. The CDR3 contains 16 residues. As DNA, the CDR3 is TGCGCCAGCAGCTCGGGTCCGACAGGACCCCTATCTGGCTACACCTTC. Its translation: CASSSGPTGPLSGYTF.

Here the CDR3 reads CASSLDYYEQYF. Written as DNA, the CDR3 is TGTGCCAGCAGCCTGGACTACTACGAGCAGTACTTC. The chain combines TRBV2 with TRBJ2-7; the D gene is possibly TRBD2 (6 bases). Germline CDR1 SNHLY, CDR2 FYNNEI. V was shortened by 6 bases and J by 3 bases, with 9 bases between the two germline ends. The CDR3 loop spans 12 amino acids.

The V gene is TRBV19, the J gene TRBJ1-6, with D possibly being TRBD1 (5 bases). The V end lost 8 bases, the J end lost 3 bases, and 14 bases lay between the germline ends. This CDR3 region has 15 residues. Looked up from germline, CDR1 is LNHDA and CDR2 is SQIVND (reference sequence). As DNA, the CDR3 is TGTGCCAGTGGATCGGGACTCAGCTATAATTCACCCCTCCACTTT. Amino acid sequence: CASGSGLSYNSPLHF.

The rearrangement links TRBV30 to TRBJ1-3, with 8 bases lining up with TRBD1. V was clipped by 8 bases and J by 0 bases; unmatched bases: 6. This CDR3 is 14 amino acids long. The germline V gene encodes CDR1 GTSNPN and CDR2 SVGIG (reference sequence). The CDR3 DNA is TGTGCCAGAGGACAGGGTAGCTCTGGAAACACCATATATTTT. Its protein product is CARGQGSSGNTIYF.

This clone was picked up one time. V gene TRBV28 combines with J gene TRBJ2-7, with 13 nucleotides matching TRBD2. The CDR3 length is 17 residues. Losses at the gene ends were 5 bases for V and 3 bases for J; bases not matched to a gene: 10. Germline V gene data show CDR1 as MDHEN and CDR2 as SYDVKM. The chain's CDR3 is CASSLTSGGVGNYEQYF. The CDR3 DNA is TGTGCCAGCAGTCTCACTAGCGGGGGGGTGGGAAACTACGAGCAGTACTTC.

The chain recombines TRBV6-5 with TRBJ2-2, with unresolved D. V was trimmed by 0 bases and J by 8 bases, leaving 16 bases between them. CDR3 length: 16 amino acids. Germline CDR1 reads MNHEY; CDR2 reads SVGAGI. The CDR3 here is CASSYSTVRQTGELFF. The CDR3 DNA reads TGTGCCAGCAGTTACTCGACGGTCAGGCAGACAGGGGAGCTGTTTTTT.

This chain uses TRBV5-6 with TRBJ2-3, with 13 positions matching TRBD2. Germline lookup yields CDR1 SGHDT and CDR2 YYEEEE. This CDR3 has 16 residues. Trimming removed 4 bases from V and 6 bases from J; junction bases left unmatched: 8. Here the CDR3 reads CASSLLTSGGLDTQYF. The CDR3 DNA is TGTGCCAGCAGCCTCTTGACTAGCGGGGGGTTGGATACGCAGTATTTT.

V is TRBV9 and J is TRBJ1-2; 9 bases map to TRBD1. The CDR3 loop spans 12 amino acids. CDR1 is SGDLS and CDR2 is YYNGEE in the germline V gene. Unmatched junction bases numbered 1, after V lost 3 bases and J lost 7 bases. CDR3 region: CASSGQGVGYTF. CDR3 DNA: TGTGCCAGCAGCGGACAGGGGGTTGGCTACACCTTC. Together with reference TRBV9 and TRBJ1-2, the CDR3 gives the full variable domain: DSGVTQTPKHLITATGQRVTLRCSPRSGDLSVYWYQQSLDQGLQFLIQYYNGEERAKGNILERFSAQQFPDLHSELNLSSLELGDSALYFCASSGQGVGYTFGSGTRLTVV.

CDR3 DNA: TGTGCCAGTAGTATCGGCGGAGGCCACATCGGCTCCTATAATTCACCCCTCCACTTT. This gives the protein CASSIGGGHIGSYNSPLHF. The J gene is TRBJ1-6, the V gene TRBV19, with no clear D. This CDR3 region has 19 residues. CDR1 is LNHDA and CDR2 is SQIVND in the germline V gene (reference sequence). The V gene lost 3 bases and the J gene lost 0 bases, with 18 bases spanning the gap.

The rearrangement joins TRBV5-4 to TRBJ2-1, with D perhaps TRBD1 (6 bases). Trimming removed 4 bases from V and 7 bases from J, with 15 bases in between. CDR3 length: 14 amino acids. Germline V gene lookup returns CDR1 SGHNT and CDR2 YYREEE (reference sequence). The CDR3, as DNA: TGTGCCAGCAGCATGGGGCAGGGGTGGAATGAGCAGTTCTTC. Its protein is CASSMGQGWNEQFF.

The chain couples TRBV19 to TRBJ1-5; D gene ambiguous. Germline V gene sequence: CDR1 LNHDA, CDR2 SQIVND (reference sequence). With 0 bases removed from V and 5 bases from J, the gap between germline ends came to 11 bases. The CDR3 contains 15 residues. CDR3 sequence (DNA): TGTGCCAGTAGTATAGATAGAGCTCCCTATCAGCCCCAGCATTTT. Amino acids: CASSIDRAPYQPQHF. The variable domain in full, with the rest retrieved from reference TRBV19 and TRBJ1-5, is DGGITQSPKYLFRKEGQNVTLSCEQNLNHDAMYWYRQDPGQGLRLIYYSQIVNDFQKGDIAEGYSVSREKKESFPLTVTSAQKNPTAFYLCASSIDRAPYQPQHFGDGTRLSIL.